This record covers a single TCR beta chain. This clonotype was recorded at least ten times. Its antigen is still unknown. Base qualities are not provided; no much larger clone lies one nucleotide away. These data belong to a study of CD8 T cells in ankylosing spondylitis listed by TCRdb under 2017. At the level of the whole study: To find TCR variants linked to disease, the study profiled T cell receptor beta repertoires in ankylosing spondylitis patients and healthy donors. In total, the full study cohort was made up of some 100 healthy donors and 25 to 30 ankylosing spondylitis patients. Samples of peripheral blood were taken, and for ankylosing spondylitis patients, synovial fluid was collected as well.

This sample was sequenced with an Illumina HiSeq 2500. TCR beta libraries were prepared by quantitative 5'-RACE with molecular barcodes. The authors' pipeline ran thus. Disease-linked TCR variants were identified with a new computational method built on a probabilistic model of VDJ rearrangement. TCRdb trimmed public reads at Q25 via fastp, called clones via MiXCR and kept in-frame beta chains. Rows are unified per CDR3 protein, each entry keeping the most common DNA and genes. The V and J calls and clone size are TCRdb's, not the authors'. The sample yields 150,000 to 200,000 distinct CDR3 sequences; 11% were counted once. The top ten constitute almost 30% of the sample. Relative to germline, V is 3 bases shorter and J is 11 bases shorter, with 15 bases between their ends. The germline V gene (reference sequence) gives CDR1 as SGHKS and CDR2 as YYEKEE. The CDR3 sequence holds 13 residues, the cysteine and phenylalanine included. CDR3 DNA only is kept here, 39 bases in frame from base 1.

General findings and caveats noted by the study authors: A TCR beta motif of about 8 highly homologous amino acid variants appeared characteristic of blood from ankylosing spondylitis patients. Some TCR beta motif variants had previously been reported in synovial fluid and blood of reactive arthritis patients, which suggested common disease-initiation mechanisms. The disease-linked clones were reported as significantly enriched in matched synovial fluid samples from ankylosing spondylitis patients. The disease-linked clones had a CD8+ phenotype and were found at relatively low frequencies in peripheral blood.

The specimen sequenced was blood, either unsorted or a sorted T cell fraction (not recorded which). The source is a male donor with ankylosing spondylitis or in good health (not recorded which). The chain was built from TRBV5-5 and TRBJ2-1; the D region possibly corresponds to TRBD1 (6 bases align). At the DNA level, the sequence is TGTGCCAGCAGCTCGGGGTTGGACAGCAAGCAGTTCTTC. Its protein product is CASSSGLDSKQFF. This CDR3, with the reference TRBV5-5 and TRBJ2-1 proteins standing in past its ends, gives the full variable domain DAGVTQSPTHLIKTRGQQVTLRCSPISGHKSVSWYQQVLGQGPQFIFQYYEKEERGRGNFPDRFSARQFPNYSSELNVNALLLGDSALYLCASSSGLDSKQFFGPGTRLTVL.